This is a list of T cell receptor beta chains from one sample in a study of blood T cell repertoires in COVID-19. Here immunoSEQ multiplex PCR was the method, and the copy in TCRdb shows in-frame clones only, minus some. The table has about 180,000 clones, approximately 90% seen once. Specimen: peripheral blood. The source of these receptors is a woman in her thirties with acute or convalescent COVID-19. Each CDR3 is given with its conserved first and last residue. The D gene is left open where the match is weak. Clone size is given for some rows only: seen once, a few or many times, or a class if the clone is expanded.

V gene	clone size	D gene	J gene	CDR3 protein	CDR3 DNA
TRBV5-6	-	-	TRBJ2-7	CASSLMGVQYF	TGTGCCAGCAGCTTAATGGGAGTGCAGTACTTC
TRBV2	-	TRBD2	TRBJ2-1	CASRRGGSYNEQFF	TGTGCCAGCAGAAGAGGCGGGAGCTACAATGAGCAGTTCTTC
TRBV7-2	once	TRBD1	TRBJ1-1	CASSRTGRNTEAFF	TGTGCCAGCAGTCGGACAGGGCGGAACACTGAAGCTTTCTTT
TRBV6-1	-	-	TRBJ2-3	CASSEAGTPDTQYF	TGTGCCAGCAGTGAAGCCGGGACACCAGATACGCAGTATTTT
TRBV5-1	-	TRBD1	TRBJ2-3	CATGQGTTDTQYF	TGCGCCACCGGACAGGGGACCACAGATACGCAGTATTTT
TRBV7-9	few	-	TRBJ2-7	CASSPYDGPGEQYF	TGTGCCAGCAGCCCGTACGACGGCCCGGGGGAGCAGTACTTC
TRBV9	-	TRBD2	TRBJ2-2	CASSGEAGGLNTGELFF	TGTGCCAGCAGCGGAGAAGCGGGAGGCCTGAACACCGGGGAGCTGTTTTTT
TRBV5-4	-	-	TRBJ1-6	CASSPGLSFTNSPLHF	TGTGCCAGCAGTCCGGGACTGTCTTTTACTAATTCACCCCTCCACTTT
TRBV30	few	TRBD1	TRBJ2-2	CAGLDRANTGELFF	TGTGCCGGATTGGACAGGGCGAACACCGGGGAGCTGTTTTTT
TRBV2	-	-	TRBJ2-1	CASTLGVYNEQFF	TGTGCCAGCACTCTTGGAGTTTACAATGAGCAGTTCTTC
TRBV12-3/TRBV12-4	once	-	TRBJ1-5	CASSLSGSGTQHF	TGTGCCAGCAGTTTAAGCGGGTCGGGCACCCAGCATTTT
TRBV5-1	-	TRBD2	TRBJ2-1	CASSVGTSGANEQFF	TGCGCCAGCAGCGTCGGGACTAGCGGGGCCAATGAGCAGTTCTTC
TRBV5-1	-	-	TRBJ1-2	CASSREFDGYTF	TGCGCCAGCAGCCGTGAGTTCGATGGCTACACCTTC
TRBV18	-	-	TRBJ2-7	CASSPTSGGPSYEQYF	TGTGCCAGCTCACCAACGTCAGGAGGGCCTAGCTACGAGCAGTACTTC
TRBV6-6	-	-	TRBJ1-2	CASNLNPGHDGYTF	TGTGCCAGCAACCTCAATCCGGGACATGATGGCTACACCTTC
TRBV5-6	-	-	TRBJ2-2	CASSLLSGGELFF	TGTGCCAGCAGCTTGTTGTCAGGCGGGGAGCTGTTTTTT
TRBV4-2	-	TRBD1	TRBJ1-2	CASSQDRQGREYTF	TGTGCCAGCAGCCAAGATCGACAGGGTAGGGAATACACCTTC
TRBV7-9	-	-	TRBJ2-2	CASSPRAGELFF	TGTGCCAGCAGCCCCAGGGCCGGGGAGCTGTTTTTT
TRBV7-9	-	-	TRBJ2-4	CASSLAGADIQYF	TGTGCCAGCAGCTTAGCGGGGGCAGACATTCAGTACTTC
TRBV11-3	-	TRBD2	TRBJ2-5	CASSWSGRAQETQYF	TGTGCCAGCAGCTGGAGCGGGAGGGCCCAAGAGACCCAGTACTTC
TRBV6-5	-	-	TRBJ1-2	CASGRTSTNYGYTF	TGTGCCAGCGGGAGGACCTCAACTAACTATGGCTACACCTTC
TRBV4-1	-	-	TRBJ2-7	CASSETRSVTYF	TGCGCCAGCAGTGAGACTAGGAGCGTCACGTACTTC
TRBV11-2	-	TRBD1	TRBJ2-7	CASSLAHARDSSYEQYF	TGTGCCAGCAGCTTAGCGCACGCTAGGGACAGCTCCTACGAGCAGTACTTC
TRBV15	-	TRBD2	TRBJ2-1	CATRTSGFINEQFF	TGTGCCACCAGAACTAGCGGCTTTATAAATGAGCAGTTCTTC
TRBV11-3	-	-	TRBJ2-2	CASSSAPIMGSNTGELFF	TGTGCCAGCAGTTCCGCCCCTATTATGGGCTCGAACACCGGGGAGCTGTTTTTT
TRBV9	few	-	TRBJ1-3	CASSVGTPGNTIYF	TGTGCCAGCAGCGTAGGGACACCCGGAAACACCATATATTTT
TRBV5-1	few	-	TRBJ1-5	CASSFNAGVDQPQHF	TGCGCCAGCAGCTTCAATGCAGGGGTTGATCAGCCCCAGCATTTT
TRBV6-6	-	-	TRBJ1-6	CATAGLDSPLHF	TGTGCCACCGCCGGGTTAGATTCACCCCTCCACTTT
TRBV28	-	-	TRBJ2-4	CASVSGLAKNIQYF	TGTGCCAGCGTATCGGGATTAGCCAAAAACATTCAGTACTTC